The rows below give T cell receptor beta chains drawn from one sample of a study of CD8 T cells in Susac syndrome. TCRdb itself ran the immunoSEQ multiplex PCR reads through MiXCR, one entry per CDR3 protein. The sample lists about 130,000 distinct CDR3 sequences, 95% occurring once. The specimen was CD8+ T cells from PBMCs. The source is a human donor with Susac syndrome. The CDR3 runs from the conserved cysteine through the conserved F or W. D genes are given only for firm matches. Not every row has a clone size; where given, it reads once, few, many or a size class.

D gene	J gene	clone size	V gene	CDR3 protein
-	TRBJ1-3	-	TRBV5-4	CASRASGSGNTIYF
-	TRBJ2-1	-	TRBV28	CASRWTASSYNEQFF
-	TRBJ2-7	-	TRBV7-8	CASRPRDGHPQQYF
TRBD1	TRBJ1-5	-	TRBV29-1	CSVVMPGGQPQHF
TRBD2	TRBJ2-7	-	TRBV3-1	CASSQGIAGPYEQYF
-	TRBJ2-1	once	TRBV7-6	CASSLEHNEQFF
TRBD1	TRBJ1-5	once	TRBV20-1	CSAERQGGSINQPQHF
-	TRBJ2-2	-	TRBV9	CASSVIPGELFF
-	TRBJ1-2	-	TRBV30	CAWSVGGVWGYTF
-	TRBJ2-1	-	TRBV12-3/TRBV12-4	CASSVSQGNEQFF
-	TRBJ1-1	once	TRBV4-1	CASSPYSTGPTRSFF
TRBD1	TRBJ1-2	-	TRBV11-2	CASSLLTGGVYGYTF
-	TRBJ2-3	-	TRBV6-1	CASSEYPGDGTDTQYF
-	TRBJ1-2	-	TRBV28	CASSFVSVDSDSGYTF
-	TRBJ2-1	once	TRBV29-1	CSGHSFAREQFF
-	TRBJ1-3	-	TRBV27	CASSLYQGDTIYF
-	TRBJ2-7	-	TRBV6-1	CASSDGNYEQYF
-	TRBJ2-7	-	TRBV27	CASSLFSGYEQYF
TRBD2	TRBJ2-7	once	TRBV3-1	CASSPDSGPVLAGNTYEQYF
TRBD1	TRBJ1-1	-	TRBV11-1	CASSMDRVGTEAFF
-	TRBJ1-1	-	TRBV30	CAWGAFGGGTEAFF
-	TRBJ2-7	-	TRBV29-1	CSVLTGIGREQYF
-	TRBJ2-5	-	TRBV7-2	CASSFLRPWETQYF
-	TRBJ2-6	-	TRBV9	CASSFPAGTGANVLTF
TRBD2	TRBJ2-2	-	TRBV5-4	CASSWASGPTGELFF
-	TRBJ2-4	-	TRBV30	CAWSPGETKNIQYF
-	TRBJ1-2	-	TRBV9	CASSGVTVPNYGYTF
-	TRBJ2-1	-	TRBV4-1	CASSHPPVGHDSYNEQFF
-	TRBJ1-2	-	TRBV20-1	CSARGFEGYPDYGYTF
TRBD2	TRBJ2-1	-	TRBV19	CASSIDRGSSYNEQFF
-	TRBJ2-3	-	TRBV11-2	CASSLKFEGTDTQYF
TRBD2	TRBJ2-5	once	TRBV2	CASRTSYETQYF
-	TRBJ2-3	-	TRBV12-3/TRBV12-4	CASSFPGPVNTQYF
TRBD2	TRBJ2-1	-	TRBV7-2	CASSMEASGYNEQFF
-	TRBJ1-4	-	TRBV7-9	CASSPPGAAGLFF